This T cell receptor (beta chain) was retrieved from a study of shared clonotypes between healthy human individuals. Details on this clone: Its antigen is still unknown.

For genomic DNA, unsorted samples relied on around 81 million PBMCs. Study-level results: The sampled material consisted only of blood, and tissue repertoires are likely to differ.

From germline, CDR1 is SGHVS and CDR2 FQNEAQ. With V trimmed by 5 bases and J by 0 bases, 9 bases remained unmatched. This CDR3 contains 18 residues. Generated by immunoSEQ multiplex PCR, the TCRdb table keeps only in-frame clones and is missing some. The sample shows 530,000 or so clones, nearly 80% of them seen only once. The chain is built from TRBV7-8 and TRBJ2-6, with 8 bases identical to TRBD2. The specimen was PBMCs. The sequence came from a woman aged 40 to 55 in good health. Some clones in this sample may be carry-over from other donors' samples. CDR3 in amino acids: CASSTAGELLSGANVLTF. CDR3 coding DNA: TGTGCCAGCAGCACAGCGGGAGAACTCCTCTCTGGGGCCAACGTCCTGACTTTC.